Listed here are 21 T cell receptor beta chains from one sample, sequenced in a study of T cell repertoires in cytomegalovirus infection. TCRdb used MiXCR to reprocess the reads, holding one entry per CDR3 protein. The sample contains about 890,000 distinct CDR3 sequences, 31% of which appear only once. These receptors have no identified antigens. The sample in question was cultured CD8+ T cells from PBMCs, obtained from culture after CMV antigen stimulation. Source of these receptors: a human donor in good health (CMV status not recorded). Some clones in this sample may be carry-over from other donors' samples.

The rearrangement links TRBV6-6 to TRBJ2-2; D uncertain. CDR3 length equals 13 residues. Looked up from germline, CDR1 is MNHNY and CDR2 is SVGAGI (reference sequence). Between the trimmed V and J ends, which lost 7 bases and 7 bases, there was a span of 13 bases. The CDR3 is CASTTLPHGELFF. The CDR3 DNA reads as TGTGCCAGCACCACGTTACCCCACGGGGAGCTGTTTTTT.

The DNA for the CDR3 is TGTGCCAGCAGGCGTGGGAGGAATGAAAAACTGTTTTTT. It yields the protein CASRRGRNEKLFF. The chain combines TRBV27 with TRBJ1-4; D is unclear. The V end was cut by 6 bases, the J end by 5 bases, with 10 bases between. This CDR3 spans 13 amino acids. The germline gives CDR1 MNHEY, CDR2 SMNVEV (reference sequence).

The sample holds a few counts of this clonotype. The rearrangement links TRBV12-3 or TRBV12-4 to TRBJ2-1; D gene unclear. CDR3 length: 14 residues. The germline V and J ends were trimmed by 4 bases and 0 bases, with 7 bases remaining between them. In nucleotides, the CDR3 is TGTGCCAGCAGTTCCCGAAACTCCTACAATGAGCAGTTCTTC. The encoded protein is CASSSRNSYNEQFF.

A few counts support this clonotype. The chain uses TRBV7-2 and TRBJ2-1, with D possibly TRBD1 on 6 matching bases. The CDR3 loop spans 15 amino acids. From germline, CDR1 is SGHTA and CDR2 FQGNSA. The V end was cut by 3 bases, the J end by 5 bases, with 14 bases between. CDR3 nucleotide sequence: TGTGCCAGCAGCTTTTACAGGGACCTCGACAATGAGCAGTTCTTC. Its protein is CASSFYRDLDNEQFF.

In this sample, this clonotype turned up a few times. This sequence joins TRBV7-9 and TRBJ1-2; D gene unclear. Trimming removed 5 bases from V and 10 bases from J, with 23 bases in between. The CDR3 extends over 15 amino acids. Per germline, CDR1 SEHNR and CDR2 FQNEAQ (reference sequence). Here the CDR3 reads CASSPRRGSAMVYTF. For the CDR3, the DNA is TGTGCCAGCAGCCCTCGGCGGGGATCCGCGATGGTCTACACCTTC.

In its sample, this clonotype was seen once. The chain employs TRBV3-1 and TRBJ2-7, with unresolved D. V lost 6 bases and J 4 bases, leaving 16 bases between the germline ends. Germline V gene lookup returns CDR1 LGHDT and CDR2 YNNKEL (reference sequence). The CDR3 extends over 14 amino acids. CDR3 in DNA: TGTGCCAGCAGTCCCCCGGGTTTGAGGTACGAGCAGTACTTC. Amino acids: CASSPPGLRYEQYF.

The chain carries TRBV12-3 or TRBV12-4 and TRBJ1-5, with TRBD1 matching 11 bases. The CDR3 has 20 residues. The V gene end was trimmed by 1 base and the J gene end by 3 bases; junction bases not matched to a gene: 14. CDR3 protein: CASSLGTGGIKGPYNQPQHF. For the CDR3, the DNA is TGTGCCAGCAGTTTAGGGACAGGGGGCATAAAGGGGCCCTACAATCAGCCCCAGCATTTT.

The chain uses TRBV20-1 and TRBJ1-2, with 7 bases fitting TRBD1. Per germline, CDR1 DFQATT and CDR2 SNEGSKA (reference sequence). The length of the CDR3 is 14 residues. V lost 6 bases and J lost 5; bases outside the gene matches: 12. CDR3 nucleotide sequence: TGCAGTGCCACCACAGGGGAACCTAGATATGGCTACACCTTC. It yields the protein CSATTGEPRYGYTF.

This clonotype was seen a few times. V usage is TRBV3-1 and J usage is TRBJ1-1; no reliable D call. Germline CDR1 LGHDT, CDR2 YNNKEL (reference sequence). CDR3 length: 13 amino acids. Trimming stripped 6 bases from V and 1 base from J, with 9 bases between. The CDR3 nucleotides are TGTGCCAGCAGTTCCGCAGCGAACACTGAAGCTTTCTTT. Encoded protein: CASSSAANTEAFF.

This chain links TRBV11-2 with TRBJ2-1; 12 bases map to TRBD2. V trimming: 1 base; J trimming: 5 bases; junction bases outside the gene matches: 12. Germline CDR1 reads SGHAT; CDR2 reads FQNNGV. The CDR3 sequence is 19 residues long. The CDR3 reads CASSLGMTGTSGFHNEQFF. The CDR3 region has the DNA TGTGCCAGCAGCTTAGGGATGACCGGGACTAGCGGGTTCCACAATGAGCAGTTCTTC. Combining the CDR3 with reference TRBV11-2 and TRBJ2-1 gives the whole variable domain EAGVAQSPRYKIIEKRQSVAFWCNPISGHATLYWYQQILGQGPKLLIQFQNNGVVDDSQLPKDRFSAERLKGVDSTLKIQPAKLEDSAVYLCASSLGMTGTSGFHNEQFFGPGTRLTVL.

This clonotype was counted a single time. The chain joins TRBV9 to TRBJ1-6; 7 nucleotides align to TRBD1. This CDR3 region has 15 residues. Per the germline V gene, CDR1 is SGDLS and CDR2 is YYNGEE. V lost 4 bases and J lost 5; bases outside the gene matches: 6. The CDR3 nucleotides read TGTGCCAGCAGCTTCCGCGGGACAGATAATTCACCCCTCCACTTT. Translating it yields CASSFRGTDNSPLHF.

This clonotype was seen at least ten times. The chain uses TRBV7-2 and TRBJ2-3; 9 bases fit TRBD2. CDR3 length: 16 amino acids. J was trimmed by 2 bases and V by 0 bases; bases with no gene match: 3. Germline V gene data show CDR1 as SGHTA and CDR2 as FQGNSA. For the CDR3, the DNA is TGTGCCAGCAGCTTAGCTGGCGGGGGGGCCACAGATACGCAGTATTTT. This translates into CASSLAGGGATDTQYF. Combining the CDR3 with reference TRBV7-2 and TRBJ2-3 gives the whole variable domain GAGVSQSPSNKVTEKGKDVELRCDPISGHTALYWYRQSLGQGLEFLIYFQGNSAPDKSGLPSDRFSAERTGGSVSTLTIQRTQQEDSAVYLCASSLAGGGATDTQYFGPGTRLTVL.

The rearrangement joins TRBV11-2 to TRBJ2-7; TRBD1 matches at 10 bases. This CDR3 is 15 amino acids long. The V gene end was trimmed by 2 bases and the J gene end by 4 bases; junction bases not matched to a gene: 5. CDR1 and CDR2 (germline): SGHAT, FQNNGV. The DNA of the CDR3 is TGTGCCAGCAGCTTAATGACAGGGGGCATGTACGAGCAGTACTTC. It specifies CASSLMTGGMYEQYF.

CDR3 nucleotides: TGCGCCAGCAGCGCGCCCCTGGACAGGGGATGGACAGATACGCAGTATTTT. Amino acids: CASSAPLDRGWTDTQYF. The chain employs TRBV5-1 and TRBJ2-3, with TRBD1 matching over 9 bases. The CDR3 is 17 residues long. The germline V gene has CDR1 SGHRS and CDR2 YFSETQ. The junction had 12 bases not matched to a gene; V was cut back by 4 bases and J by 3 bases.

The sample holds a few counts of this clonotype. This chain joins TRBV6-1 and TRBJ2-7, with D unresolved. The length of the CDR3 is 13 residues. Between the trimmed V and J ends, which lost 3 bases and 2 bases, there was a span of 8 bases. The germline CDR1 and CDR2 sequences are MNHNS and SASEGT. CDR3 protein: CASSDGSPYEQYV. DNA of the CDR3: TGTGCCAGCAGTGATGGCAGTCCCTACGAGCAGTACGTC.

This clonotype appeared a few times. This chain joins TRBV5-8 and TRBJ1-1; a weak D match, TRBD1 (5 bases). The CDR3 consists of 15 residues. V was trimmed by 4 bases and J by 4 bases, leaving 17 bases between them. Germline values: CDR1 SGHTS, CDR2 YDEGEE. The CDR3 here is CASSAPLGGGTEAFF. The CDR3 DNA is TGTGCCAGCAGCGCCCCGCTGGGGGGGGGCACTGAAGCTTTCTTT.

V is TRBV7-9 and J is TRBJ2-7, with TRBD1 matching 10 bases. The CDR3 length is 14 residues. The germline V gene has CDR1 SEHNR and CDR2 FQNEAQ (reference sequence). The J segment lost 2 bases and the V segment lost 7 bases, leaving 5 bases of the junction unmatched. In DNA form, the CDR3 reads TGTGCCAGCACCTACGGGACAGGGGCCTACGAGCAGTACTTC. Translating it yields CASTYGTGAYEQYF.

In DNA, the CDR3 is TGTGCCAGCAGACCATTAGGGCCCAATGAGCAGTTCTTC. Translating it yields CASRPLGPNEQFF. The chain recombines TRBV27 with TRBJ2-1; no definite D call. Germline V lookup: CDR1 MNHEY, CDR2 SMNVEV (reference sequence). V was shortened by 6 bases and J by 6 bases, with 12 bases between the two germline ends. The CDR3 consists of 13 residues.

This clonotype was seen repeatedly, ten times or more. The limits of the CDR3 on the DNA are not certain, so only TCRdb's listed CDR3 is given. The chain uses TRBV7-2 and TRBJ2-1; the DNA was not compared with TRBD1, the D call given in the table. A total of 12 residues make up the CDR3, ends included. Germline assignment: CDR1 SGHTA and CDR2 FQGNSA. CDR3 amino acids: CASSFGQGAWFF.

The rearrangement uses TRBV7-6 and TRBJ2-2; D uncertain. V was clipped by 3 bases and J by 0 bases, with 14 bases between them. This CDR3 contains 17 residues. The germline V gene encodes CDR1 SGHVS and CDR2 FNYEAQ. CDR3 protein: CASSFPPKRTNTGELFF. CDR3 bases: TGTGCCAGCAGCTTTCCCCCAAAGAGGACGAACACCGGGGAGCTGTTTTTT.

Turning to this clonotype: One junction end does not reproduce the germline sequence, and a read error may be involved. V usage is TRBV28 and J usage is TRBJ2-2; TRBD1 matches 8 bases. CDR1 is MDHEN, CDR2 SYDVKM, per germline. The CDR3 extends over 15 amino acids. This chain's CDR3 is CASSPSGGDTGKLFF. CDR3 DNA: TGTGCCAGCAGTCCGTCAGGGGGCGACACCGGGAAGCTGTTTTTT.